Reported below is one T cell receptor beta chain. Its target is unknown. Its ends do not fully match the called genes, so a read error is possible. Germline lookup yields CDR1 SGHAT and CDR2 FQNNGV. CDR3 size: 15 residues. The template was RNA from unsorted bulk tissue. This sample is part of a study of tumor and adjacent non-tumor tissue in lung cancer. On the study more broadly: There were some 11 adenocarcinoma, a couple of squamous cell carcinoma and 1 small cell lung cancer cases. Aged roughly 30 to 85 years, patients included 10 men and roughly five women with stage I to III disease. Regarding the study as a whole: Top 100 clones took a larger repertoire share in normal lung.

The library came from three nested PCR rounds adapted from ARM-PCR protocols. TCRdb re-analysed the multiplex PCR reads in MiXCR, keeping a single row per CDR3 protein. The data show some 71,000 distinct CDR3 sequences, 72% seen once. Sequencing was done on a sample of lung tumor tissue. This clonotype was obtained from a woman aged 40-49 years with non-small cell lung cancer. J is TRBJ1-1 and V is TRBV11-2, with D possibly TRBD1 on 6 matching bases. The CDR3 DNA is TGTGCCAGTAACTTAGAAGGGGGGGCGAACACTGAAGCTTCCTTT. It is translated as CASNLEGGANTEASF.